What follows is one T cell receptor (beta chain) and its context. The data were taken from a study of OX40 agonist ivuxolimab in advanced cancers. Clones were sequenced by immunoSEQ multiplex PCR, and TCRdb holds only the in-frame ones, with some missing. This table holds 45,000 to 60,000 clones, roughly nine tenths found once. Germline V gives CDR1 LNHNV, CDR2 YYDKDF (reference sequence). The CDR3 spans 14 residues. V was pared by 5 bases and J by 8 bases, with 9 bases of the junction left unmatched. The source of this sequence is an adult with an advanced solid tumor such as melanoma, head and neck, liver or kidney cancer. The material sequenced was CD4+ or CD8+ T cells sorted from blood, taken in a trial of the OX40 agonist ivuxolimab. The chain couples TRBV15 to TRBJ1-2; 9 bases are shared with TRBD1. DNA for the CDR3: TGTGCCACCAGCTGGGACAGGGCCTTGAGGGGCTACACCTTC. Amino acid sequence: CATSWDRALRGYTF.